What follows is one T cell receptor beta chain and its context. Sequenced by immunoSEQ multiplex PCR; TCRdb stores in-frame clones only, minus some. Of tens of thousands of clones in the sample, around nine tenths were seen once. The ends lost 7 bases at V and 5 bases at J; junction bases unmatched: 2. Germline CDR1 and CDR2: LNHDA and SQIVND (reference sequence). This CDR3 is built from 12 residues. These data originate in a study of T cell changes during pregnancy in multiple sclerosis. The source is a female donor with multiple sclerosis, enrolled in a pregnancy study. The material sequenced was peripheral blood, taken in the second trimester of pregnancy. This rearrangement joins TRBV19 to TRBJ2-7; 10 nucleotides agree with TRBD2. DNA of the CDR3: TGTGCCAGTACTAGCGGGGGAGACGAGCAGTACTTC. Protein: CASTSGGDEQYF.